This TCR beta chain stems from a study of control samples from healthy donors and cancer patients. This clone was detected a few times. Some clones are missing from TCRdb's copy, which holds only in-frame ones; the method was immunoSEQ multiplex PCR. The sample records approximately 46,000 clones, about 87% being singletons. Source material: PBMCs. The clonotype was recovered from a woman aged 55-75 years with lung cancer.

In DNA form, the CDR3 reads TGTGCCTGGAGCATGACAGGGGACAATCAGCCCCAGCATTTT. As protein: CAWSMTGDNQPQHF. This chain links TRBV30 with TRBJ1-5; TRBD1 matches 8 bases. Germline V CDR1 and CDR2: GTSNPN, SVGIG (reference sequence). This CDR3 region has 14 residues. Trimming took 3 bases from V and 3 from J; bases not matched to a gene: 4.